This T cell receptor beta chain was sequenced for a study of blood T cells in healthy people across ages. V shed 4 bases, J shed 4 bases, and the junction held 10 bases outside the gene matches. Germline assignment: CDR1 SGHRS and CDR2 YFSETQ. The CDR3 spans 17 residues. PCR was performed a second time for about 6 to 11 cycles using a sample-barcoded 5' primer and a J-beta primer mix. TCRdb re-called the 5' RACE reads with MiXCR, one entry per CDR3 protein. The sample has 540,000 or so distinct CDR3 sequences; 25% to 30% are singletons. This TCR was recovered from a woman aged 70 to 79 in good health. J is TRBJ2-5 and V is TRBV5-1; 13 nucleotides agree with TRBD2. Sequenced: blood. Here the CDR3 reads CASSTRTSGGLGETQYF. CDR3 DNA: TGCGCCAGCAGCACCAGGACTAGCGGGGGCCTAGGAGAGACCCAGTACTTC.